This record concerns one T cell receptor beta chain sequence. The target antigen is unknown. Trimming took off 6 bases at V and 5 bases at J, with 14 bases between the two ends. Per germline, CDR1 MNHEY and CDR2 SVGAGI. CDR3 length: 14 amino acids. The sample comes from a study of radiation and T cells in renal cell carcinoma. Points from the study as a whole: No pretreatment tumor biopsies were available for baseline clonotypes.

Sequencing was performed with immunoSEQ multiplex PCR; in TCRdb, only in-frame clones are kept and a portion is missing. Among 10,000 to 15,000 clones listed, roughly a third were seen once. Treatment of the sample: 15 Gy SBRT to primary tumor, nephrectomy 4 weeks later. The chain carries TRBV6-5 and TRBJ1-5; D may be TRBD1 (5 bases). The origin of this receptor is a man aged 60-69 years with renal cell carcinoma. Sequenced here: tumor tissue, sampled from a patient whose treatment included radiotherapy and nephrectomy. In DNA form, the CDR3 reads TGTGCCAGCAGGTCCACAGGTTACGATCAGCCCCAGCATTTT. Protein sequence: CASRSTGYDQPQHF.